Shown below are 14 T cell receptor beta chains from a single sample sequenced in a study of shared clonotypes between healthy human individuals. Sequencing used immunoSEQ multiplex PCR; TCRdb keeps in-frame clones, though not all of them. The repertoire has some 2.4 million clones, approximately 94% of them found once; the top ten carry about 0.39%. Input material: naive CD4+ T cells from PBMCs. The subset: CD45RA+ positively selected. Receptors were obtained from a man aged 18 to 30 in good health. Some clones in this sample may be carry-over from other donors' samples.

The V call is TRBV6-1, the J call TRBJ1-5, with D hard to call. CDR1 is MNHNS and CDR2 is SASEGT in the germline V gene. This CDR3 is 12 amino acids long. V was pared by 6 bases and J by 4 bases, with 7 bases between. The CDR3 DNA follows: TGTGCCAGCAGAGGCAGAAATCAGCCCCAGCATTTT. Translated: CASRGRNQPQHF.

V and J are TRBV28 and TRBJ1-2; tentatively, D is TRBD1 (6 bases). This CDR3 comprises 14 residues. Trimming took 5 bases from V and 4 from J, leaving 14 bases between them. Looked up from germline, CDR1 is MDHEN and CDR2 is SYDVKM. CDR3 coding DNA: TGTGCCAGCAGTCTCACCCGGACAGCCTATGGCTACACCTTC. Protein: CASSLTRTAYGYTF.

This rearrangement joins TRBV6-1 to TRBJ2-3, with a weak D call TRBD1 (5 bases). This CDR3 spans 16 amino acids. Trimming shortened V by 1 base and J by 2 bases, and 13 bases separated the two germline ends. Germline lookup yields CDR1 MNHNS and CDR2 SASEGT. CDR3 loop: CASSEVQGPSTDTQYF. The CDR3 DNA reads as TGTGCCAGCAGTGAAGTCCAGGGCCCATCCACAGATACGCAGTATTTT.

V usage is TRBV28 and J usage is TRBJ1-1; D is ambiguous. The germline V gene encodes CDR1 MDHEN and CDR2 SYDVKM. The V end was cut by 3 bases, the J end by 8 bases, with 10 bases between. The CDR3 has 12 residues. CDR3 sequence reads: CASSFMTLEAFF. CDR3 coding DNA: TGTGCCAGCAGTTTTATGACACTGGAAGCTTTCTTT.

Worth noting for this clone: At one end, the junction sequence differs from germline, possibly due to a read error. This rearrangement joins TRBV7-3 to TRBJ2-3; D unclear. In germline, CDR1 is SGHTA, CDR2 FQGTGA. This CDR3 contains 12 residues. CDR3 region: CASAASAEPLYF. The CDR3 DNA reads as TGTGCCAGCGCAGCGTCGGCGGAGCCCCTTTACTTT.

The chain uses TRBV9 and TRBJ1-1, with D uncertain. The CDR3 loop spans 16 amino acids. Per germline, CDR1 SGDLS and CDR2 YYNGEE. Trimming cost V 0 bases and J 3 bases, with 15 bases left between them. The CDR3 DNA follows: TGTGCCAGCAGCGTAGCCCTTTTACCAGGCTACACTGAAGCTTTCTTT. This sequence encodes CASSVALLPGYTEAFF.

Points on this clone: Other DNA variants within this sample encode the same CDR3. The chain carries TRBV9 and TRBJ2-1; no reliable D call. V was cut by 2 bases and J by 6 bases, with 9 bases left in between. This CDR3 has 13 residues. Germline V gene sequence: CDR1 SGDLS, CDR2 YYNGEE. CDR3 amino acids: CASSVLPGNEQFF. CDR3 DNA sequence: TGTGCCAGCAGCGTCCTCCCCGGCAATGAGCAGTTCTTC.

The J gene is TRBJ2-2, the V gene TRBV7-2; 7 nucleotides match TRBD2. The J segment lost 6 bases and the V segment lost 1 base, leaving 2 bases of the junction unmatched. Germline CDR1 is SGHTA and CDR2 is FQGNSA. CDR3 length: 14 amino acids. CDR3 loop: CASSLGGRAGELFF. CDR3 nucleotide sequence: TGTGCCAGCAGCTTAGGAGGGAGGGCCGGGGAGCTGTTTTTT.

The chain joins TRBV4-2 to TRBJ2-3; TRBD2 aligns across 15 bases. Looked up from germline, CDR1 is LGHNA and CDR2 is YNFKEQ. After removal of 1 base from V and 4 bases from J, the junction contained 6 bases not matched to a gene. The CDR3 covers 18 residues. The CDR3 spells CASSQGWTSGRAADTQYF. CDR3 coding DNA: TGTGCCAGCAGCCAAGGGTGGACTAGCGGGAGGGCCGCAGATACGCAGTATTTT.

The V and J genes are TRBV5-1 and TRBJ2-1; D possibly corresponds to TRBD1 (5 bases). The CDR3 extends over 15 amino acids. Trimming took 0 bases from V and 0 from J, leaving 7 bases between them. CDR1 and CDR2 from the germline V gene are SGHRS and YFSETQ. Here the CDR3 reads CASSLARASYNEQFF. CDR3 in DNA: TGCGCCAGCAGCTTGGCCAGGGCCTCCTACAATGAGCAGTTCTTC.

J is TRBJ2-3 and V is TRBV9; no clear D gene. V lost 3 bases to trimming and J lost 8 bases, with 19 bases between them. The CDR3 spans 15 residues. The germline CDR1 and CDR2 sequences are SGDLS and YYNGEE. The CDR3 loop reads CASSAAGHRLGTQYF. In DNA form, the CDR3 reads TGTGCCAGCAGCGCCGCTGGCCACAGACTCGGTACGCAGTATTTT.

This clone appeared a single time. The chain couples TRBV2 to TRBJ2-7, with D maybe TRBD2 (6 bases). The CDR3 spans 17 residues. V lost 5 bases to trimming and J lost 0 bases, with 20 bases between them. The germline CDR1 and CDR2 sequences are SNHLY and FYNNEI. CDR3 nucleotides: TGTGCCAGCAGTTTAGGAGCAGGGACTCCTGGCTCCTACGAGCAGTACTTC. The encoded protein is CASSLGAGTPGSYEQYF. The full variable domain, with the rest looked up from reference TRBV2 and TRBJ2-7, is EPEVTQTPSHQVTQMGQEVILRCVPISNHLYFYWYRQILGQKVEFLVSFYNNEISEKSEIFDDQFSVERPDGSNFTLKIRSTKLEDSAMYFCASSLGAGTPGSYEQYFGPGTRLTVT.

This clone was counted many times. At the DNA level, this CDR3 is encoded by other sequences in the same sample as well. V is TRBV28 and J is TRBJ1-1; no clear D. This CDR3 has 15 residues. Trimming pared 3 bases from V and 4 bases from J, leaving 15 bases between. Germline V lookup: CDR1 MDHEN, CDR2 SYDVKM. The CDR3 reads CASSLALAQATEAFF. The CDR3 nucleotides read TGTGCCAGCAGTTTGGCCCTGGCCCAGGCCACTGAAGCTTTCTTT.

The chain joins TRBV6-6 to TRBJ2-1, with 9 bases that match TRBD2. The CDR3 runs 15 residues. Germline V gene data show CDR1 as MNHNY and CDR2 as SVGAGI (reference sequence). V trimming: 2 bases; J trimming: 2 bases; junction bases outside the gene matches: 1. Here the CDR3 reads CASSYPSGTYNEQFF. CDR3 DNA sequence: TGTGCCAGCAGTTACCCTAGCGGGACCTACAATGAGCAGTTCTTC.